The next 30 T cell receptor beta chains were all read from a single sample in a study of cytotoxic CD8 clonotypes in ibrutinib-treated CLL. Clones were sequenced by immunoSEQ multiplex PCR, and TCRdb holds only the in-frame ones, with some missing. Of hundreds of thousands of clones in the sample, under 80% are singletons; the top ten hold roughly 14%. Sequencing was performed on PBMCs, taken after 24 months of ibrutinib treatment. These receptors all stem from a human donor with chronic lymphocytic leukemia.

The rearrangement links TRBV29-1 to TRBJ1-1; D remains ambiguous. V gave up 7 bases and J gave up 5 bases, with 14 bases separating them. There are 12 residues in the CDR3. The germline V gene has CDR1 SQVTM and CDR2 ANQGSEA. For the CDR3, the DNA is TGCAGCGCCGATGAAGGGTGGACTGAAGCTTTCTTT. Its translation: CSADEGWTEAFF.

This chain uses TRBV7-8 with TRBJ2-7, with 7 bases lining up with TRBD1. Germline-derived CDR1 and CDR2 are SGHVS and FQNEAQ. V gave up 5 bases and J gave up 2 bases; unmatched junction bases: 3. The length of the CDR3 is 13 residues. As DNA, the CDR3 is TGTGCCAGCAGCCCAGACAGGGCCTACGAGCAGTACTTC. Translated: CASSPDRAYEQYF.

This clone was seen a few times. This chain uses TRBV19 with TRBJ2-3, with D uncertain. The length of the CDR3 is 15 residues. CDR1 is LNHDA and CDR2 is SQIVND in the germline V gene (reference sequence). V was pared by 3 bases and J by 5 bases, with 15 bases between. CDR3 loop: CASSINGPGGDTQYF. The CDR3 DNA sequence: TGTGCCAGTAGTATCAACGGGCCCGGTGGAGATACGCAGTATTTT.

The chain employs TRBV7-9 and TRBJ2-3; D might be TRBD1 (5 bases). The CDR3 sequence is 14 residues long. Trimming cost V 5 bases and J 4 bases, with 13 bases left between them. Germline CDR1 and CDR2: SEHNR and FQNEAQ (reference sequence). The CDR3 region has the DNA TGTGCCAGCAGCGAACAGGCTTCGGCAGATACGCAGTATTTT. Translating gives CASSEQASADTQYF.

The chain couples TRBV7-2 to TRBJ2-7; TRBD1 aligns across 7 bases. Germline trimming cut 4 bases from V and 0 bases from J; bases unmatched to any gene: 6. Germline V lookup: CDR1 SGHTA, CDR2 FQGNSA. There are 15 residues in the CDR3. The CDR3 here is CASSWRTGGSYEQYF. The CDR3 nucleotides are TGTGCCAGCAGCTGGAGGACAGGTGGCTCCTACGAGCAGTACTTC. Looking up the rest from reference TRBV7-2 and TRBJ2-7 gives the full variable domain: GAGVSQSPSNKVTEKGKDVELRCDPISGHTALYWYRQSLGQGLEFLIYFQGNSAPDKSGLPSDRFSAERTGGSVSTLTIQRTQQEDSAVYLCASSWRTGGSYEQYFGPGTRLTVT.

This chain connects TRBV30 to TRBJ1-1; D is possibly TRBD1 (5 bases). This CDR3 region has 12 residues. CDR1 is GTSNPN, CDR2 SVGIG, per germline (reference sequence). V shed 7 bases and J shed 3 bases, with 12 bases lying between them. The CDR3 loop reads CAFSDSHTEAFF. CDR3 coding DNA: TGTGCCTTCTCAGACAGCCACACTGAAGCTTTCTTT.

This sequence joins TRBV27 and TRBJ1-1; a possible D gene is TRBD1 (6 bases). Germline CDR1 reads MNHEY; CDR2 reads SMNVEV (reference sequence). Trimming pared 4 bases from V and 1 base from J, leaving 7 bases between. This CDR3 has 13 amino acids. For the CDR3, the DNA is TGTGCCAGCAGTTACAGGGCGAACACTGAAGCTTTCTTT. It yields the protein CASSYRANTEAFF.

The chain employs TRBV2 and TRBJ2-7; D gene unclear. This CDR3 is built from 14 residues. Germline V lookup: CDR1 SNHLY, CDR2 FYNNEI. Between the trimmed V and J ends, which lost 1 base and 1 base, there was a span of 8 bases. CDR3 DNA sequence: TGTGCCAGCAGTGAAGGAGCCCCTTCCTACGAGCAGTACTTC. Encoded protein: CASSEGAPSYEQYF.

The rearrangement links TRBV30 to TRBJ1-2; D might be TRBD1 (6 bases). CDR1 is GTSNPN and CDR2 is SVGIG in the germline V gene (reference sequence). The V gene lost 5 bases and the J gene lost 7 bases, with 14 bases spanning the gap. The CDR3 consists of 12 residues. The CDR3 region is CAWAPGGGGYTF. For the CDR3, the DNA is TGTGCCTGGGCCCCAGGAGGGGGTGGCTACACCTTC.

The chain joins TRBV5-1 to TRBJ2-1; D not certain. The germline V gene encodes CDR1 SGHRS and CDR2 YFSETQ. The CDR3 length is 14 residues. V was pared by 5 bases and J by 11 bases, with 20 bases between. The CDR3, as DNA: TGCGCCAGCAGACCAAGCCCCGCCGATAACAAGCAGTTCTTC. Translating gives CASRPSPADNKQFF.

This chain links TRBV29-1 with TRBJ1-5; 7 bases are a match to TRBD1. CDR1 and CDR2 from the germline V gene are SQVTM and ANQGSEA. This CDR3 contains 14 residues. Trimming removed 7 bases from V and 0 bases from J; junction bases left unmatched: 6. The CDR3 DNA is TGCAGCGCACTGACAGGGAATAGCAATCAGCCCCAGCATTTT. Its translation: CSALTGNSNQPQHF.

This clone was seen a few times. The rearrangement uses TRBV28 and TRBJ2-5; D is perhaps TRBD2 (6 bases). Per the germline V gene, CDR1 is MDHEN and CDR2 is SYDVKM. Trimming shortened V by 3 bases and J by 3 bases, and 11 bases separated the two germline ends. The CDR3 is made up of 14 amino acids. This chain's CDR3 is CASSFGGSEETQYF. CDR3 DNA: TGTGCCAGCAGTTTCGGGGGATCTGAAGAGACCCAGTACTTC.

The genes are TRBV6-5 and TRBJ1-5; unclear D gene. V was pared by 5 bases and J by 1 base, with 9 bases between. Germline V gives CDR1 MNHEY, CDR2 SVGAGI. The length of the CDR3 is 14 residues. CDR3 region: CASSRGWSNQPQHF. CDR3 sequence (DNA): TGTGCCAGCAGTCGGGGTTGGAGCAATCAGCCCCAGCATTTT.

The chain uses TRBV7-2 and TRBJ2-7; D gene unclear. The V end lost 5 bases, the J end lost 1 base, and 9 bases lay between the germline ends. Germline-derived CDR1 and CDR2 are SGHTA and FQGNSA. The CDR3 spans 13 residues. The CDR3 region is CASSPRKSYEQYF. In nucleotides, the CDR3 is TGTGCCAGCAGCCCCCGAAAATCCTACGAGCAGTACTTC.

A few counts support this clone. The rearrangement uses TRBV29-1 and TRBJ2-4; 7 nucleotides align to TRBD2. CDR1 and CDR2 (germline): SQVTM, ANQGSEA. The CDR3 consists of 10 residues. The junction had 2 bases not matched to a gene; V was cut back by 7 bases and J by 8 bases. The CDR3 DNA follows: TGCAGCGCCGGGGGGTACATTCAGTACTTC. It codes for CSAGGYIQYF.

This sequence joins TRBV15 and TRBJ1-1; unclear D gene. V dropped 0 bases and J dropped 1 base, with 3 bases sitting between them. The germline V gene has CDR1 LNHNV and CDR2 YYDKDF (reference sequence). This CDR3 is built from 13 residues. DNA of the CDR3: TGTGCCACCAGCAGAGATAGGAACACTGAAGCTTTCTTT. This gives the protein CATSRDRNTEAFF.

The chain recombines TRBV9 with TRBJ2-7, with D perhaps TRBD1 (6 bases). V shed 4 bases and J shed 8 bases, with 22 bases lying between them. Germline CDR1 and CDR2: SGDLS and YYNGEE. The CDR3 loop spans 15 amino acids. This chain's CDR3 is CASSPEAGAVYKQYF. The CDR3 nucleotides read TGTGCCAGCAGCCCCGAGGCAGGGGCCGTGTATAAGCAGTACTTC.

This rearrangement joins TRBV6-5 to TRBJ1-2, with 7 bases lining up with TRBD1. CDR1 and CDR2 (germline): MNHEY, SVGAGI. The V gene end was trimmed by 10 bases and the J gene end by 4 bases; junction bases not matched to a gene: 9. The CDR3 covers 13 residues. CDR3 amino acids: CATLQGTAYGYTF. The CDR3 region has the DNA TGTGCCACGCTACAGGGGACAGCCTATGGCTACACCTTC.

This chain uses TRBV12-1 with TRBJ2-7; TRBD2 is the table's D call, not checked against the DNA. TRBV12-1 is classified as a pseudogene. The CDR3 has 13 amino acids. The CDR3 region is CASSFARLGEQYF. The CDR3 DNA is TGTGCCAGCAGCTTCGCTAGATTAGGCGAGCAGTACTTC.

V is TRBV9 and J is TRBJ2-3; D not resolved. V dropped 2 bases and J dropped 2 bases, with 9 bases sitting between them. CDR3 length equals 14 residues. The V gene's germline CDR1 is SGDLS and CDR2 YYNGEE. CDR3 residues: CASSVEQDTDTQYF. CDR3 DNA: TGTGCCAGCAGCGTTGAGCAGGACACAGATACGCAGTATTTT.

The chain recombines TRBV11-3 with TRBJ1-1; TRBD1 matches 8 bases. Trimming took 5 bases from V and 5 from J; bases not matched to a gene: 7. The CDR3 runs 14 residues. Looked up from germline, CDR1 is SGHNT and CDR2 is YENEEA. CDR3 loop: CASSPTGGRTEAFF. DNA for the CDR3: TGTGCCAGCAGCCCAACAGGGGGTCGTACTGAAGCTTTCTTT.

This clone was picked up a small number of times. This rearrangement joins TRBV19 to TRBJ1-2; no firm D call. The CDR3 has 15 residues. V was cut by 4 bases and J by 4 bases, with 16 bases left in between. CDR1 and CDR2 (germline): LNHDA, SQIVND (reference sequence). DNA of the CDR3: TGTGCCAGTAGTAAAACAGCCCCAACTTCCTATGGCTACACCTTC. This gives the protein CASSKTAPTSYGYTF.

This clone was detected only a few times. The chain couples TRBV6-5 to TRBJ1-2, with 7 bases matching TRBD1. Trimming removed 7 bases from V and 5 bases from J; junction bases left unmatched: 4. CDR1 and CDR2 (germline): MNHEY, SVGAGI. The CDR3 is 12 amino acids. As DNA, the CDR3 is TGTGCCAGCATAGACAGGGCTTATGGCTACACCTTC. It is translated as CASIDRAYGYTF.

As DNA, the CDR3 is TGTGCCAGCAGTCCAATCCCGACAGAGAGTGGCTACACCTTC. Translated: CASSPIPTESGYTF. The chain uses TRBV6-6 and TRBJ1-2, with D perhaps matching TRBD1 (5 bases). Trimming removed 5 bases from V and 7 bases from J, with 17 bases in between. Germline CDR1 and CDR2: MNHNY and SVGAGI (reference sequence). This CDR3 is built from 14 residues.

CDR3 residues: CASSHRDRADQPQHF. In DNA form, the CDR3 reads TGTGCCAGCAGCCACCGGGACAGGGCGGATCAGCCCCAGCATTTT. The chain joins TRBV5-6 to TRBJ1-5, with 9 nucleotides matching TRBD1. Trimming took 4 bases from V and 5 from J; bases not matched to a gene: 7. Germline-derived CDR1 and CDR2 are SGHDT and YYEEEE. This CDR3 spans 15 amino acids.

This clone was recorded only once. The rearrangement joins TRBV11-2 to TRBJ2-2, with 7 bases fitting TRBD2. After removal of 7 bases from V and 4 bases from J, the junction contained 15 bases not matched to a gene. CDR1 and CDR2 from the germline V gene are SGHAT and FQNNGV. There are 17 residues in the CDR3. CDR3 amino acids: CASTPQGGSWSTGELFF. The CDR3 DNA follows: TGTGCCAGCACCCCCCAGGGCGGGAGCTGGAGCACCGGGGAGCTGTTTTTT. Variable domain in full (rest from reference TRBV11-2 and TRBJ2-2): EAGVAQSPRYKIIEKRQSVAFWCNPISGHATLYWYQQILGQGPKLLIQFQNNGVVDDSQLPKDRFSAERLKGVDSTLKIQPAKLEDSAVYLCASTPQGGSWSTGELFFGEGSRLTVL.

The rearrangement uses TRBV29-1 and TRBJ2-3; D perhaps matches TRBD2 (5 bases). Between the trimmed V and J ends, which lost 3 bases and 1 base, there was a span of 20 bases. This CDR3 is built from 17 residues. Germline-derived CDR1 and CDR2 are SQVTM and ANQGSEA. CDR3 DNA sequence: TGCAGCGTTGAGCAAAATAGCCGTCTGCGGGGCACAGATACGCAGTATTTT. This sequence encodes CSVEQNSRLRGTDTQYF.

CDR3 nucleotide sequence: TGTGCTACTTCACCTGTACAAAACACCGGGGAGCTGTTTTTT. Residues: CATSPVQNTGELFF. The rearrangement links TRBV7-7 to TRBJ2-2; no reliable D call. The CDR3 covers 14 residues. The V gene's germline CDR1 is SSHAT and CDR2 FNYEAQ (reference sequence). The variable domain in full, completed from reference TRBV7-7 and TRBJ2-2, reads GAGVSQSPRYKVTKRGQDVTLRCDPISSHATLYWYQQALGQGPEFLTYFNYEAQPDKSGLPSDRFSAERPEGSISTLTIQRTEQRDSAMYRCATSPVQNTGELFFGEGSRLTVL.

In this sample, this clone turned up a few times. The rearrangement links TRBV5-1 to TRBJ1-1, with D possibly matching TRBD1 (5 bases). This CDR3 contains 14 residues. V was pared by 0 bases and J by 1 base, with 7 bases between. Germline CDR1 SGHRS, CDR2 YFSETQ. This chain's CDR3 is CASSLVGANTEAFF. In DNA form, the CDR3 reads TGCGCCAGCAGCTTGGTAGGGGCGAACACTGAAGCTTTCTTT.

The V gene is TRBV18, the J gene TRBJ1-3; D possibly corresponds to TRBD1 (6 bases). Trimming left V 3 bases short and J 0 bases short, with 9 bases between. Per germline, CDR1 KGHSH and CDR2 LQKENI. CDR3 length: 15 residues. This CDR3 reads CASSPQGSSGNTIYF. The CDR3 DNA sequence: TGTGCCAGCTCACCCCAGGGGAGCTCTGGAAACACCATATATTTT.